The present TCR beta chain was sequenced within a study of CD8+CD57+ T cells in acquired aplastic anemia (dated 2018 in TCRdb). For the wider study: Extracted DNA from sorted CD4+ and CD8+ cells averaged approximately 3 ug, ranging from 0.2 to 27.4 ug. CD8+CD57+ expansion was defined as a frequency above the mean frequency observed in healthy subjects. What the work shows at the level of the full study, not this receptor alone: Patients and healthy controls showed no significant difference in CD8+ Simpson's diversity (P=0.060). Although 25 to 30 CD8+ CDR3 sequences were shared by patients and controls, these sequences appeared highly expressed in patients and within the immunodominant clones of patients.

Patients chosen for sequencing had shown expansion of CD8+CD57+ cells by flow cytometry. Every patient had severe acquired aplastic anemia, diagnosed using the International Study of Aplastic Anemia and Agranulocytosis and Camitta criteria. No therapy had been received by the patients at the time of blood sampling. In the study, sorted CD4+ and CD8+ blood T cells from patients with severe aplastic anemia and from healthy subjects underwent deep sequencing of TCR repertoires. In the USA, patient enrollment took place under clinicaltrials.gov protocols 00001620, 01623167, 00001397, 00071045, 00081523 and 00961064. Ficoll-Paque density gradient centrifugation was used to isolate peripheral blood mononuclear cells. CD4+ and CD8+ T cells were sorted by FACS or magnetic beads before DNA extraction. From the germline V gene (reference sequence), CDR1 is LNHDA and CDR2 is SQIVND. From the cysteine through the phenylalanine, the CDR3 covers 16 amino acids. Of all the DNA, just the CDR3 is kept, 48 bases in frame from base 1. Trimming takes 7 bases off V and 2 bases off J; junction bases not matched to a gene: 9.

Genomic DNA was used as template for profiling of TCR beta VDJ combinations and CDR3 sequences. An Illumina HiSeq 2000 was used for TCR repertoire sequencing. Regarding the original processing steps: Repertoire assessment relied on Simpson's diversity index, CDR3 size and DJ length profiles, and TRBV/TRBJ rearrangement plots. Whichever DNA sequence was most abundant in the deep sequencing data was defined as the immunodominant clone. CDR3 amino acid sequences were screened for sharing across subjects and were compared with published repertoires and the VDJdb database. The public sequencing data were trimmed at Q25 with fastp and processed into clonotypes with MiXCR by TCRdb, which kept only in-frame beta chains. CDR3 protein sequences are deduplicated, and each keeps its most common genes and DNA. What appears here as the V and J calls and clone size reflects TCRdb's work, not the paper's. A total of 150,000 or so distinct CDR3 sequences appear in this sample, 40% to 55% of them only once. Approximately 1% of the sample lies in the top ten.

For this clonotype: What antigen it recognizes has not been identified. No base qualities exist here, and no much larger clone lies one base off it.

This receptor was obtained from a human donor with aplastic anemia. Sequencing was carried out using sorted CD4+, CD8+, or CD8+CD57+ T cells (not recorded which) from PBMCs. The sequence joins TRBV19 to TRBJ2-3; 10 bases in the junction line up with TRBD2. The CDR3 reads CASTGTSGAFTDTQYF. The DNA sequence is TGTGCCAGTACCGGTACTAGCGGGGCTTTCACAGATACGCAGTATTTT. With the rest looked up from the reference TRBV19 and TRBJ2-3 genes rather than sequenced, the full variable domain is DGGITQSPKYLFRKEGQNVTLSCEQNLNHDAMYWYRQDPGQGLRLIYYSQIVNDFQKGDIAEGYSVSREKKESFPLTVTSAQKNPTAFYLCASTGTSGAFTDTQYFGPGTRLTVL.